Listed here are 24 T cell receptor beta chains from one sample, sequenced in a study of identifying expanded T cells in peripheral blood. Clones were sequenced by immunoSEQ multiplex PCR, and TCRdb holds only the in-frame ones, with some missing. The data show around 60,000 clones, around 83% seen once. Sequencing input: blood. The source of these receptors is a person aged 18 to 75 in good health.

The genes are TRBV2 and TRBJ2-3; no definite D call. The CDR3 covers 12 residues. V gave up 2 bases and J gave up 6 bases, with 6 bases separating them. Germline V gives CDR1 SNHLY, CDR2 FYNNEI. CDR3 region: CASSETRDTQYF. CDR3 DNA: TGTGCCAGCAGTGAAACACGCGATACGCAGTATTTT.

This clone was observed once. This chain uses TRBV4-1 with TRBJ1-2; D remains ambiguous. CDR1 is MGHRA and CDR2 is YSYEKL in the germline V gene. Trimming took off 0 bases at V and 10 bases at J, with 12 bases between the two ends. There are 13 residues in the CDR3. The CDR3 loop is CASSQDAKGYYTF. In DNA, the CDR3 is TGCGCCAGCAGCCAAGACGCCAAGGGTTACTACACCTTC.

This chain uses TRBV7-9 with TRBJ1-1; 9 bases are a match to TRBD1. The V and J ends lost 3 bases and 6 bases, in that order; junction bases with no gene match: 2. The CDR3 is 13 residues long. CDR1 is SEHNR and CDR2 is FQNEAQ in the germline V gene (reference sequence). The CDR3 protein is CASSFDRGAEAFF. In nucleotides, the CDR3 is TGTGCCAGCAGCTTCGACAGGGGGGCTGAAGCTTTCTTT.

The chain links TRBV7-3 to TRBJ2-3; D unresolved. V lost 3 bases, J lost 1 base, and 8 bases lay in between. The CDR3 is 14 residues long. Germline loops: CDR1 SGHTA, CDR2 FQGTGA. The CDR3 region is CASSLTSGTDTQYF. CDR3 DNA sequence: TGTGCCAGCAGCTTGACCTCGGGCACAGATACGCAGTATTTT.

This chain joins TRBV7-6 and TRBJ1-4, with TRBD1 as a possible D gene (5 bases). The V end was cut by 2 bases, the J end by 4 bases, with 11 bases between. The length of the CDR3 is 15 residues. CDR1 is SGHVS, CDR2 FNYEAQ, per germline. The CDR3 loop reads CASSLMGGINEKLFF. The CDR3 DNA sequence: TGTGCCAGCAGCTTAATGGGGGGTATTAATGAAAAACTGTTTTTT.

The chain combines TRBV19 with TRBJ2-3, with D possibly matching TRBD1 (5 bases). Germline values: CDR1 LNHDA, CDR2 SQIVND (reference sequence). The CDR3 covers 19 residues. The V gene lost 0 bases and the J gene lost 2 bases, with 21 bases spanning the gap. The CDR3 sequence is CASSIDYRIGRINTDTQYF. The CDR3 DNA follows: TGTGCCAGTAGTATAGATTACAGGATCGGCAGGATCAACACAGATACGCAGTATTTT.

V gene TRBV6-1 combines with J gene TRBJ1-1; no clear D. Germline values: CDR1 MNHNS, CDR2 SASEGT. The CDR3 spans 11 residues. V lost 7 bases and J lost 4, with 7 bases in between. CDR3 nucleotide sequence: TGTGCCAGCAAGGCTACCACTGAAGCTTTCTTT. Its protein product is CASKATTEAFF.

The chain carries TRBV29-1 and TRBJ1-2, with D unclear. There are 11 residues in the CDR3. The germline CDR1 and CDR2 sequences are SQVTM and ANQGSEA. V was cut by 2 bases and J by 7 bases, with 8 bases left in between. The DNA of the CDR3 is TGCAGCGTTGAACAGACGCGTGGCTACACCTTC. Translation: CSVEQTRGYTF.

This chain uses TRBV6-5 with TRBJ1-1, with D perhaps TRBD1 (5 bases). The CDR3 consists of 14 residues. Germline V lookup: CDR1 MNHEY, CDR2 SVGAGI. Trimming removed 6 bases from V and 10 bases from J, with 21 bases in between. The CDR3 sequence is CASRPGTARPRAFF. The DNA of the CDR3 is TGTGCCAGCAGGCCCGGGACCGCCAGGCCCCGAGCTTTCTTT.

V and J are TRBV5-6 and TRBJ2-2; 8 bases map to TRBD1. Germline trimming cut 9 bases from V and 5 bases from J; bases unmatched to any gene: 6. Per the germline V gene, CDR1 is SGHDT and CDR2 is YYEEEE. The CDR3 has 13 residues. As DNA, the CDR3 is TGTGCCACCCAGGGGGCCGGGACCGGGGAGCTGTTTTTT. Its translation: CATQGAGTGELFF.

The chain employs TRBV4-2 and TRBJ1-4; TRBD1 aligns across 8 bases. The CDR3 consists of 19 residues. V shed 3 bases, J shed 3 bases, and the junction held 15 bases outside the gene matches. The V gene's germline CDR1 is LGHNA and CDR2 YNFKEQ. The CDR3 here is CASSHAGQGGPVSNEKLFF. The DNA of the CDR3 is TGTGCCAGCAGCCATGCAGGACAGGGTGGCCCTGTATCTAATGAAAAACTGTTTTTT.

V usage is TRBV4-2 and J usage is TRBJ2-7; weak D call: TRBD2 (6 bases). This CDR3 has 15 residues. Germline V lookup: CDR1 LGHNA, CDR2 YNFKEQ. V was trimmed by 0 bases and J by 3 bases, leaving 12 bases between them. CDR3 sequence: CASSQDDHGSYEQYF. In DNA, the CDR3 is TGTGCCAGCAGCCAAGATGATCACGGGAGCTACGAGCAGTACTTC.

The chain links TRBV19 to TRBJ2-2; TRBD2 agrees at 8 bases. There are 15 residues in the CDR3. Germline loops: CDR1 LNHDA, CDR2 SQIVND (reference sequence). The trim removed 4 bases at V and 4 bases at J, leaving 5 bases unmatched. In nucleotides, the CDR3 is TGTGCCAGTAGTAGGGATCGGGAGGGCACCGGGGAGCTGTTTTTT. It translates to CASSRDREGTGELFF.

This chain joins TRBV21-1 and TRBJ1-2; TRBD1 is taken as the D call from the table, unchecked against the DNA. TRBV21-1 constitutes a pseudogene. The CDR3 runs 15 residues. The CDR3 DNA reads as TGTGCCAGCAGCCCTCGCTACAGGGGATTCTATGGCTACACCTTC. This encodes CASSPRYRGFYGYTF.

The CDR3 here is CASSDSANTGELFF. The CDR3 DNA is TGTGCCAGTAGTGACAGTGCGAACACCGGGGAGCTGTTTTTT. V usage is TRBV19 and J usage is TRBJ2-2; D may be TRBD1 (5 bases). The CDR3 covers 14 residues. The germline V and J ends were trimmed by 5 bases and 0 bases, with 7 bases remaining between them. CDR1 and CDR2 (germline): LNHDA, SQIVND (reference sequence).

In DNA form, the CDR3 reads TGTGCCAGCAGCCTATCCTTGGGGGGGGCGGATGAGCAGTTCTTC. It translates to CASSLSLGGADEQFF. The chain uses TRBV9 and TRBJ2-1; D may be TRBD2 (7 bases). The germline V and J ends were trimmed by 4 bases and 8 bases, with 19 bases remaining between them. CDR1 and CDR2 from the germline V gene are SGDLS and YYNGEE. This CDR3 contains 15 residues.

This chain uses TRBV5-5 with TRBJ2-7, with 10 bases matching TRBD1. This CDR3 contains 13 residues. V was pared by 4 bases and J by 5 bases, with 3 bases of the junction left unmatched. Germline values: CDR1 SGHKS, CDR2 YYEKEE (reference sequence). The chain's CDR3 is CASSQTGGHEQYV. In nucleotides, the CDR3 is TGTGCCAGCAGCCAGACAGGGGGCCACGAGCAGTACGTC.

This rearrangement joins TRBV5-4 to TRBJ1-1; TRBD1 agrees at 8 bases. In germline, CDR1 is SGHNT, CDR2 YYREEE (reference sequence). The trim removed 3 bases at V and 1 base at J, leaving 14 bases unmatched. The CDR3 contains 18 residues. The chain's CDR3 is CASSSETGVIRKNTEAFF. CDR3 DNA: TGTGCCAGCAGCTCAGAGACAGGGGTCATCCGAAAGAACACTGAAGCTTTCTTT.

The chain couples TRBV11-2 to TRBJ2-2, with 12 bases identical to TRBD1. CDR1 is SGHAT and CDR2 is FQNNGV in the germline V gene. With V trimmed by 5 bases and J by 8 bases, 9 bases remained unmatched. There are 16 residues in the CDR3. The CDR3 sequence: CASSLGTGGSSGELFF. The CDR3 nucleotides read TGTGCCAGCAGCCTTGGGACAGGGGGCTCCTCTGGGGAGCTGTTTTTT.

The table lists this clone with a few counts. J is TRBJ1-1 and V is TRBV7-3; D remains ambiguous. The CDR3 runs 14 residues. Trimming removed 1 base at V and 5 bases at J, with 11 bases between. In germline, CDR1 is SGHTA, CDR2 FQGTGA. As DNA, the CDR3 is TGTGCCAGCAGCTTAAACGGAAGGTCGACTGAAGCTTTCTTT. This gives the protein CASSLNGRSTEAFF.

V usage is TRBV11-3 and J usage is TRBJ2-5; a possible D gene is TRBD2 (5 bases). Germline CDR1 reads SGHNT; CDR2 reads YENEEA. There are 12 residues in the CDR3. The germline V and J ends were trimmed by 1 base and 5 bases, with 5 bases remaining between them. CDR3 nucleotides: TGTGCCAGCAGCTTAGGGGAGGAGACCCAGTACTTC. Encoded protein: CASSLGEETQYF.

This clone turned up a few times. The rearrangement uses TRBV5-6 and TRBJ1-2; D may be TRBD1 (5 bases). This CDR3 is built from 13 residues. Trimming took off 1 base at V and 2 bases at J, with 6 bases between the two ends. Germline CDR1 is SGHDT and CDR2 is YYEEEE. The CDR3 DNA follows: TGTGCCAGCAGCTTGCCAGGGAACTATGGCTACACCTTC. Translation gives CASSLPGNYGYTF. The complete variable domain, with remaining parts taken from reference TRBV5-6 and TRBJ1-2, reads DAGVTQSPTHLIKTRGQQVTLRCSPKSGHDTVSWYQQALGQGPQFIFQYYEEEERQRGNFPDRFSGHQFPNYSSELNVNALLLGDSALYLCASSLPGNYGYTFGSGTRLTVV.

This clone showed up just once. The V and J genes are TRBV7-8 and TRBJ2-5; 7 bases map to TRBD2. The end of the DNA aligns better with TRBJ2-7, so the J call may be wrong. Germline CDR1 is SGHVS and CDR2 is FQNEAQ. The CDR3 consists of 13 residues. Here the CDR3 DNA reads TGTGCCAGCAGCCCCGGCGGGAGCTACGAGCAGTACTTC. Translating gives CASSPGGSYEQYF.

The chain links TRBV25-1 to TRBJ1-2; D gene uncertain. V was clipped by 3 bases and J by 7 bases, with 12 bases between them. This CDR3 is built from 13 residues. The germline gives CDR1 MGHDK, CDR2 SYGVNS. Here the CDR3 reads CASSEQAVGGYTF. The CDR3 nucleotides read TGTGCCAGCAGTGAGCAGGCCGTCGGTGGCTACACCTTC.